The 6 T cell receptor beta chains reported below all come from one sample, sequenced in a study of cytomegalovirus exposure and HLA in healthy donors. Primers: 60 Vbeta forward and 13 Jbeta reverse. Libraries were prepared by immunoSEQ multiplex PCR; TCRdb keeps only in-frame clonotypes and omits some of them. The sample holds about 160,000 clones, approximately 80% seen once. The sequenced sample consisted of PBMCs. The receptors come from a man in his forties or fifties in good health and CMV-seropositive.

This sequence joins TRBV28 and TRBJ2-7; a weak D match, TRBD2 (6 bases). Trimming stripped 6 bases from V and 5 bases from J, with 20 bases between. Germline V gives CDR1 MDHEN, CDR2 SYDVKM. The CDR3 is 15 amino acids. The chain's CDR3 is CASSSGGAAAHEQYF. The CDR3 coding sequence is TGTGCCAGCAGCTCGGGCGGGGCCGCTGCCCACGAGCAGTACTTC.

This clone was counted a single time. This rearrangement joins TRBV7-6 to TRBJ1-1, with D possibly matching TRBD1 (6 bases). Germline CDR1 and CDR2: SGHVS and FNYEAQ. This CDR3 contains 15 residues. Trimming stripped 1 base from V and 0 bases from J, with 9 bases between. For the CDR3, the DNA is TGTGCCAGCAGCTTAGATGGGGGCATGAACACTGAAGCTTTCTTT. This codes for CASSLDGGMNTEAFF.

In this sample, this clone turned up once. This chain connects TRBV4-1 to TRBJ1-1; D gene ambiguous. V lost 5 bases to trimming and J lost 1 base, with 14 bases between them. Germline values: CDR1 MGHRA, CDR2 YSYEKL. This CDR3 is 15 amino acids long. The CDR3 reads CASSSYRVGNTEAFF. The CDR3 DNA follows: TGCGCCAGCAGCTCTTACCGGGTCGGGAACACTGAAGCTTTCTTT.

This chain joins TRBV10-1 and TRBJ2-7, with D perhaps matching TRBD2 (5 bases). The germline V gene has CDR1 WNHNN and CDR2 SYGVQD (reference sequence). This CDR3 region has 14 residues. V was cut by 6 bases and J by 7 bases, with 19 bases left in between. The CDR3 region has the DNA TGCGCCAGCAGCCCCGACGGCGGGCACCCTGAGCAGTACTTC. It is translated as CASSPDGGHPEQYF.

The rearrangement uses TRBV27 and TRBJ2-7, with TRBD1 as a possible D gene (6 bases). Between the trimmed V and J ends, which lost 8 bases and 0 bases, there was a span of 11 bases. This CDR3 spans 13 amino acids. CDR1 is MNHEY and CDR2 is SMNVEV in the germline V gene (reference sequence). CDR3 in amino acids: CASGNRASYEQYF. CDR3 bases: TGTGCCAGCGGGAACAGGGCCTCCTACGAGCAGTACTTC.

The gene calls are TRBV5-1 and TRBJ1-1, with 8 bases that match TRBD1. The CDR3 has 15 amino acids. Germline V CDR1 and CDR2: SGHRS, YFSETQ. Trimming took 2 bases from V and 1 from J; bases not matched to a gene: 4. The CDR3 bases are TGCGCCAGCAGCTTCGGCGGACAGGGGAACACTGAAGCTTTCTTT. Its protein product is CASSFGGQGNTEAFF.